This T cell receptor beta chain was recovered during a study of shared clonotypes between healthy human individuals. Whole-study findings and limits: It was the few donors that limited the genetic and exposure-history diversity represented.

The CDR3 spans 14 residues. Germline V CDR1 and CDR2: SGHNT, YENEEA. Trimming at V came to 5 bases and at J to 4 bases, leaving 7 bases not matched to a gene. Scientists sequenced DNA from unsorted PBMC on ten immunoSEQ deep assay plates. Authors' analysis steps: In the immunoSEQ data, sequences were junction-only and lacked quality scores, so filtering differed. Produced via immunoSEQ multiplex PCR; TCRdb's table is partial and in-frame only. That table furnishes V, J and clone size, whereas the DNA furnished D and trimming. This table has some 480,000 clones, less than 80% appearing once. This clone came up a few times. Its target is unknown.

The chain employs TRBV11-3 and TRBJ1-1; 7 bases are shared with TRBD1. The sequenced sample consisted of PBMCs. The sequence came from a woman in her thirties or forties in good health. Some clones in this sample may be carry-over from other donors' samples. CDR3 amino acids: CASSPAGTATEAFF. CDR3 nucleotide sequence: TGTGCCAGCAGCCCGGCCGGGACAGCCACTGAAGCTTTCTTT.